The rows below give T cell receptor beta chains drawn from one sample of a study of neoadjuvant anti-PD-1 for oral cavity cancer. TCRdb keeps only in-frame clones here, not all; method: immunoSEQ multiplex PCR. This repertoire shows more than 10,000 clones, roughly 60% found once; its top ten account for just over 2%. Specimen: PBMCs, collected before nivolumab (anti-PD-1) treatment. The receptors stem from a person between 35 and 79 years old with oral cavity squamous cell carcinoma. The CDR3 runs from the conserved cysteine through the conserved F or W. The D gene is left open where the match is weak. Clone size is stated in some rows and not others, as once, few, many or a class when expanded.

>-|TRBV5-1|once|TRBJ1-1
CASSLQPVENTEAFF
TGCGCCAGCAGCCTTCAGCCGGTTGAGAACACTGAAGCTTTCTTT
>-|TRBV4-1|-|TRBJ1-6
CASSQDRNAPGNSPLHF
TGCGCCAGCAGCCAAGATAGGAATGCACCGGGTAATTCACCCCTCCACTTT
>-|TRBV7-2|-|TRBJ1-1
CASSLTNTEAFF
TGTGCCAGCAGCTTGACGAACACTGAAGCTTTCTTT
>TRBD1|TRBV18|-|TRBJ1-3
CASSLGQGSTIYF
TGTGCCAGCTCACTTGGACAGGGGAGCACCATATATTTT
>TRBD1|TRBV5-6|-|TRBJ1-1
CASSSNTQGRGTEAFF
TGTGCCAGCAGCTCCAATACACAGGGGCGGGGGACTGAAGCTTTCTTT
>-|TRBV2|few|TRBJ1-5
CASSRDKKRDQPQHF
TGTGCCAGCAGTCGGGACAAAAAGAGGGATCAGCCCCAGCATTTT
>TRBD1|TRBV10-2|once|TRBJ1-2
CASSDPGTGRNYGYTF
TGCGCCAGCAGTGATCCCGGGACAGGCCGAAACTATGGCTACACCTTC
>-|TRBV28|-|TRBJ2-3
CASSSVDGSADTQYF
TGTGCCAGCAGTTCGGTCGACGGCAGCGCAGATACGCAGTATTTT
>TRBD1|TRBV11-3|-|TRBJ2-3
CASSFNRGGSTDTQYF
TGTGCCAGCAGCTTTAACAGGGGCGGTAGCACAGATACGCAGTATTTT
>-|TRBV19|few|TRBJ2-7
CASSHGFGGSVYEQYF
TGTGCCAGTAGTCATGGGTTTGGGGGTTCCGTTTACGAGCAGTACTTC
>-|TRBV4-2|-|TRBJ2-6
CASSQERPGISSGANVLTF
TGTGCCAGCAGCCAAGAGAGGCCAGGAATCTCCTCTGGGGCCAACGTCCTGACTTTC